These T cell receptor beta chains were read from a single sample in a study of shared clonotypes between healthy human individuals. The method was immunoSEQ multiplex PCR; TCRdb's version includes in-frame clones alone and lacks a portion of them. Counted here are under 850,000 clones, over 55% occurring once; the ten biggest clones make up over 1.5%. Sequencing used memory CD4+ T cells sorted from blood. These receptors all stem from a woman in her 30s in good health. Both conserved end residues are part of each CDR3. Each record gives: V gene, J gene, D gene, clone size, CDR3 DNA, CDR3 protein. A D gene is named only where the DNA matches it firmly. Expanded clones get a size class; other rows say once, few or many, or leave the size out.

TRBV5-6,TRBJ2-3,.,many,TGTGCCAGCAGCTTATTAAGGAGGGGGGGCACAGATACGCAGTATTTT,CASSLLRRGGTDTQYF
TRBV7-9,TRBJ2-7,TRBD2,.,TGTGCCAGCAGCTTAGCGGGAGGGCCTTCCGAGCAGTACTTC,CASSLAGGPSEQYF
TRBV5-6,TRBJ2-7,TRBD1,.,TGTGCCAGCGCGCGGGGACAGGGGTTTGGAGAGCAGTACTTC,CASARGQGFGEQYF
TRBV18,TRBJ2-7,.,.,TGTGCCAGCTCCCTCGACAGGAGCTCCTACGAGCAGTACTTC,CASSLDRSSYEQYF
TRBV11-1,TRBJ1-2,.,.,TGTGCCAGCAGCTCCGGGGCCCGGAGTAACTATGGCTACACCTTC,CASSSGARSNYGYTF
TRBV19,TRBJ1-5,.,.,TGTGCCAGTGGGGGACGTGGGGCCTTTGGAAGCAATCAGCCCCAGCATTTT,CASGGRGAFGSNQPQHF
TRBV21-1,TRBJ1-5,.,few,TGTGCCAGCAGCAACGATCGCGGCACGCAGCCCCAGCATTTT,CASSNDRGTQPQHF
TRBV7-2,TRBJ1-3,.,.,TGTGCCAGCAGCGCTCAGGGGTCTGGAAACACCATATATTTT,CASSAQGSGNTIYF
TRBV25-1,TRBJ2-7,.,.,TGTGCCAGCAGCTTGGGTGGGGGCGAGACTAGCTGGCGGGAGCAGTACTTC,CASSLGGGETSWREQYF
TRBV27,TRBJ1-5,.,.,TGTGCCAGCAGTTCCCCCGGCTTGGGCAATCAGCCCCAGCATTTT,CASSSPGLGNQPQHF
TRBV5-1,TRBJ2-3,.,.,TGCGCCAGCAGCTCCCCGGGCACAGATACGCAGTATTTT,CASSSPGTDTQYF
TRBV21-1,TRBJ2-2,.,.,TGTGCCAGCAGCAGGCTGGGGACAGTGAACACCGGGGAGCTGTTTTTT,CASSRLGTVNTGELFF
TRBV5-6,TRBJ2-3,.,.,TGTGCCAGCAGCTTTCTGGCCAGAATTAGCACAGATACGCAGTATTTT,CASSFLARISTDTQYF
TRBV28,TRBJ1-4,.,.,TGTGCCAGCAGCCTAGGGAGGGAAAAACTGTTTTTT,CASSLGREKLFF
TRBV2,TRBJ1-1,TRBD1,once,TGTGCCAGCAGCCGGGACAGAACTGAAGCTTTCTTT,CASSRDRTEAFF
TRBV11-2,TRBJ2-3,TRBD2,once,TGTGCCAGCAGCTTAATTGGGTTCGCTAGCGGGATCCCAGATACGCAGTATTTT,CASSLIGFASGIPDTQYF
TRBV5-1,TRBJ2-3,TRBD2,.,TGCGCCAGCAGCTTGGAGGGGCGGGGGGACACAGATACGCAGTATTTT,CASSLEGRGDTDTQYF
TRBV6-6,TRBJ1-4,.,.,TGTGCCAGCAGATTGGGGCCTGCAACTAATGAAAAACTGTTTTTT,CASRLGPATNEKLFF
TRBV28,TRBJ2-3,.,.,TGTGCCAGCAGGGATACACTAAGCACAGATACGCAGTATTTT,CASRDTLSTDTQYF
TRBV2,TRBJ1-1,TRBD1,once,TGTGCCAGCAGTCCGAGAGAGGGGGCTTTCACTGAAGCTTTCTTT,CASSPREGAFTEAFF
TRBV28,TRBJ2-1,TRBD1,.,TGTGCCAGCAGGGACACAGGGGTGCCGTTCTTC,CASRDTGVPFF
TRBV5-1,TRBJ2-1,TRBD2,.,TGCGCCAGCAGGCCTAGCGGGAGGAGCTCCTACAATGAGCAGTTCTTC,CASRPSGRSSYNEQFF
TRBV30,TRBJ2-7,TRBD2,.,TGTGCCTGGAGCCGAAAAGGACTAGCGGGAGGATGCCAGTACTTC,CAWSRKGLAGGCQYF
TRBV7-8,TRBJ2-2,.,.,TGTGCCAGCAGCTCTTCCAGCGTTAACACCGGGGAGCTGTTTTTT,CASSSSSVNTGELFF
TRBV14,TRBJ2-3,TRBD1,.,TGTGCCAGCAGCCCACAACGGACAGGGGGACATACGCAGTATTTT,CASSPQRTGGHTQYF
TRBV30,TRBJ2-7,.,medium-sized,TGTGCCTGGAGTGTAGCCTACGAGCAGTACTTC,CAWSVAYEQYF
TRBV5-6,TRBJ1-5,.,.,TGTGCCAGCAGCAAATGGGCTTCCAATCAGCCCCAGCATTTT,CASSKWASNQPQHF
TRBV2,TRBJ1-4,TRBD1,once,TGTGCCAGCAGTCGGACAGGGGGGTATGAAAAACTGTTTTTT,CASSRTGGYEKLFF
TRBV28,TRBJ2-1,.,.,TGTGCCAGCAGTCTCGCCGGGGCCGTTTTGAATGAGCAGTTCTTC,CASSLAGAVLNEQFF
TRBV5-1,TRBJ1-1,TRBD1,.,TGCGCCAGCAGCTTGCTGACAGGGGGAGACACTGAAGCTTTCTTT,CASSLLTGGDTEAFF
TRBV4-1,TRBJ1-5,TRBD1,.,TGCGCCAGCAGCCAAGACCGGGACAGGGGGCGCCGGCCCCAGCATTTT,CASSQDRDRGRRPQHF
TRBV27,TRBJ1-1,.,.,TGTGCCAGCAGTTTGGGCAGTACCCTCCTATTCGAAGCTTTCTTT,CASSLGSTLLFEAFF
TRBV27,TRBJ2-2,.,.,TGTGCCAGCAGAATAAACAGGGTTGGCACCGGGGAGCTGTTTTTT,CASRINRVGTGELFF
TRBV28,TRBJ2-7,.,.,TGTGCCAGCAGTCCAGAGGTTTACGAGCAGTACTTC,CASSPEVYEQYF
TRBV5-1,TRBJ2-3,TRBD2,.,TGCGCCAGCAGTCCAGGACTAGCGAGGGGCACAGATACGCAGTATTTT,CASSPGLARGTDTQYF
TRBV2,TRBJ2-2,.,.,TGTGCCAGCAGTGAAATGGTCAGGGACACCGGGGAGCTGTTTTTT,CASSEMVRDTGELFF
TRBV7-3,TRBJ2-3,TRBD2,once,TGTGCCAGCAGCTTAGGGTCTAGCGGGAGTGGGACAGATACGCAGTATTTT,CASSLGSSGSGTDTQYF
TRBV18,TRBJ2-7,.,.,TGTGCCAGCTCACCGTCGCTCGAGCAGTACTTC,CASSPSLEQYF
TRBV6-1,TRBJ2-1,.,.,TGTGCCAGCACCGTCAGTGGGGGTAATGAGCAGTTCTTC,CASTVSGGNEQFF
TRBV5-1,TRBJ2-1,TRBD2,few,TGCGCCAGCAGCAAAGCTAGCGGCTCCTACAATGAGCAGTTCTTC,CASSKASGSYNEQFF
TRBV7-8,TRBJ2-7,TRBD2,.,TGTGCCAGCAGCTTAGGGATAGCGGGATCCTACGAGCAGTACTTC,CASSLGIAGSYEQYF
TRBV19,TRBJ2-1,TRBD2,.,TGTGCCAGTAGTCCAAGAGCGGGAGGAGAGTACAATGAGCAGTTCTTC,CASSPRAGGEYNEQFF
TRBV25-1,TRBJ2-1,.,medium-sized,TGTGCCAGCAGCCTTTTGGATGAGCAGTTCTTC,CASSLLDEQFF
TRBV6-5,TRBJ2-7,TRBD2,.,TGTGCCAGCAGTTACTCGTCCAGCGGGAGTTACGAGCAGTACTTC,CASSYSSSGSYEQYF
TRBV14,TRBJ1-4,.,once,TGTGCCAGCCAATGGGGGCCTAATGAAAAACTGTTTTTT,CASQWGPNEKLFF
TRBV27,TRBJ2-1,.,.,TGTGCCAGCAGTATAGCATGGTTCAATGAGCAGTTCTTC,CASSIAWFNEQFF
TRBV2,TRBJ2-1,TRBD2,.,TGTGCCAGCATAACGGGAGGGTTTGAGCAGTTCTTC,CASITGGFEQFF
TRBV5-4,TRBJ2-2,TRBD2,.,TGTGCCAGCAGCTCGATCAGCGGGAGTCCCACCGGGGAGCTGTTTTTT,CASSSISGSPTGELFF
TRBV19,TRBJ1-2,.,.,TGTGCCAGTAGTATAGTCGCTAACTATGGCTACACCTTC,CASSIVANYGYTF
TRBV5-4,TRBJ2-1,TRBD2,.,TGTGCCAGCAGCGCCGGGACTAGGAATGAGCAGTTCTTC,CASSAGTRNEQFF
TRBV5-1,TRBJ2-3,.,.,TGCGCCAGCACCAATGAGGTTTGGCGACCTGCGGCAGATACGCAGTATTTT,CASTNEVWRPAADTQYF